The clone carrying this T cell receptor (beta chain) was observed at least ten times. The sample originates from a study of T cells in Graves' hyperthyroidism and ophthalmopathy. Study-wide context: Before treatment of any kind, peripheral blood was taken at initial diagnosis.

Amplified regions were TCR beta CDR3 sequences from RNA transcripts. TCR CDR3 underwent first-round RT-PCR with the HTBI primer set. TCRdb processed the multiplex PCR reads anew with MiXCR; each CDR3 protein has one entry. Counted here are some 510,000 distinct CDR3 sequences, about 20% occurring once; the ten biggest clones make up 26%. From more than 9 ml of fresh peripheral blood, PBMCs were isolated. In germline, CDR1 is SEHNR, CDR2 FQNEAQ (reference sequence). The CDR3 spans 15 residues. The V end was cut by 5 bases, the J end by 0 bases, with 11 bases between. Material for sequencing was blood. This receptor was taken from a man aged 18 to 29 with Graves' hyperthyroidism. The chain is built from TRBV7-9 and TRBJ1-3; D might be TRBD1 (5 bases). The CDR3 spells CASSPGPISGNTIYF. The CDR3 DNA sequence: TGTGCCAGCAGCCCGGGACCGATCTCTGGAAACACCATATATTTT.